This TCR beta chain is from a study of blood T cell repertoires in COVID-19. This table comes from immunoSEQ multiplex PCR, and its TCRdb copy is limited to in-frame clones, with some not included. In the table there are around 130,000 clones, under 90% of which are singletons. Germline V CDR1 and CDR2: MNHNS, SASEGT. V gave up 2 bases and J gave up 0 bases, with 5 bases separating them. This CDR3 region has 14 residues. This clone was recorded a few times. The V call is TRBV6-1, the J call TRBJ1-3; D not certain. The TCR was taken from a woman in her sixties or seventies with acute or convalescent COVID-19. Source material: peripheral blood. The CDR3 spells CASSELASGNTIYF. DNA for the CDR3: TGTGCCAGCAGTGAACTGGCCTCTGGAAACACCATATATTTT.